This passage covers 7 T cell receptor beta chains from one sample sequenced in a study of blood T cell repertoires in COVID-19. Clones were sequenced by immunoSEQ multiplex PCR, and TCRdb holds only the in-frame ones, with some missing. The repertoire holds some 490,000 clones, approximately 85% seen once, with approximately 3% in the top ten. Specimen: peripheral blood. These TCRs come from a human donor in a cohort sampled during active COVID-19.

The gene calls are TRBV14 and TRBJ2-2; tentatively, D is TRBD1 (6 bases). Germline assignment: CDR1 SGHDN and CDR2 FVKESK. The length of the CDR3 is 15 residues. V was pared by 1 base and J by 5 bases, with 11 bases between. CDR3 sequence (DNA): TGTGCCAGCAGCCAAGCAGGGGCGAGAACCGGGGAGCTGTTTTTT. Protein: CASSQAGARTGELFF. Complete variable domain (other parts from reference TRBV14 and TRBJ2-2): EAGVTQFPSHSVIEKGQTVTLRCDPISGHDNLYWYRRVMGKEIKFLLHFVKESKQDESGMPNNRFLAERTGGTYSTLKVQPAELEDSGVYFCASSQAGARTGELFFGEGSRLTVL.

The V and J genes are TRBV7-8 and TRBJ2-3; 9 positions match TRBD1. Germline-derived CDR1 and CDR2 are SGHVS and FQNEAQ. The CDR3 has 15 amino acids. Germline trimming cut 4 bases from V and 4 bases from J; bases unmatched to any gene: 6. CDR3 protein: CASSSRDRDPDTQYF. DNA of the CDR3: TGTGCCAGCAGCTCTAGGGACAGGGACCCAGATACGCAGTATTTT.

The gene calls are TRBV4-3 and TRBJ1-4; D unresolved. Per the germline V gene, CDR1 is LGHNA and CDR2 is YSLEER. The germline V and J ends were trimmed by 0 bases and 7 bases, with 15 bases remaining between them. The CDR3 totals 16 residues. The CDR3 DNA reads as TGCGCCAGCAGCCAAGATGGCCGGGGTTTGGGTGAAAAACTGTTTTTT. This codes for CASSQDGRGLGEKLFF.

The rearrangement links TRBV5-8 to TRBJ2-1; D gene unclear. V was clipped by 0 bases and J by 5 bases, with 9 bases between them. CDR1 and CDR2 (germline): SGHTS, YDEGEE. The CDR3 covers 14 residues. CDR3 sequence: CASSLAGPNNEQFF. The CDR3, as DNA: TGTGCCAGCAGCTTGGCTGGCCCCAACAATGAGCAGTTCTTC.

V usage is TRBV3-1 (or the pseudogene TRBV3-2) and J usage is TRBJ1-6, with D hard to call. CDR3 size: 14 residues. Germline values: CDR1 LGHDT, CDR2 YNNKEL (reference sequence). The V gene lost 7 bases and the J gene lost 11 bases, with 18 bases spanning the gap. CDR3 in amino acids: CASTPSGSSAPLHF. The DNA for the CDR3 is TGTGCCAGCACCCCCAGCGGGTCTAGCGCACCCCTCCACTTT.

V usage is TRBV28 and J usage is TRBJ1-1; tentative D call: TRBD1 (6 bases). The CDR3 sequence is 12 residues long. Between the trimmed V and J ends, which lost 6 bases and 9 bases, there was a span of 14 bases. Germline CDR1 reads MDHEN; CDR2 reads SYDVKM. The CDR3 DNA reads TGTGCCAGCAGGCCCGACGACAGGCAAGCTTTCTTT. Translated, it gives CASRPDDRQAFF. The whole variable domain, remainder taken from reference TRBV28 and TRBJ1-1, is DVKVTQSSRYLVKRTGEKVFLECVQDMDHENMFWYRQDPGLGLRLIYFSYDVKMKEKGDIPEGYSVSREKKERFSLILESASTNQTSMYLCASRPDDRQAFFGQGTRLTVV.

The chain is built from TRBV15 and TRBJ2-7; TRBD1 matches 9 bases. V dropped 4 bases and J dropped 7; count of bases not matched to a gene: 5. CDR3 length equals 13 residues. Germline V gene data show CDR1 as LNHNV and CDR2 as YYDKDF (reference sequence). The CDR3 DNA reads TGTGCCACCAGCACGGGACAGGGTGGGGAGCAGTACTTC. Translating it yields CATSTGQGGEQYF. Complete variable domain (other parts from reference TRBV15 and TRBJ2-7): DAMVIQNPRYQVTQFGKPVTLSCSQTLNHNVMYWYQQKSSQAPKLLFHYYDKDFNNEADTPDNFQSRRPNTSFCFLDIRSPGLGDTAMYLCATSTGQGGEQYFGPGTRLTVT.